This TCR beta chain was obtained from a study of breast tumors, draining lymph nodes, adjacent tissues. Worth noting for this clonotype: Its antigen remains unknown. Relative to the germline gene, one junction end is altered; a read error may explain this.

MiXCR, applied by TCRdb to the multiplex PCR reads, yields one record per CDR3 protein. The sample has tens of thousands of distinct CDR3 sequences; 45% to 60% are singletons. General study results and limits: Tumor and nontumor repertoires were significantly more similar in luminal-like than in basal-like breast cancer. Tumors had less TCR diversity than lymph nodes, more than nontumor tissue.

This TCR was recovered from a female donor with breast cancer. Some clones in this sample may be carry-over from other donors' samples. The sample consisted of breast tumor tissue.

DNA for the CDR3: TGTGCCAGCAGGGGACTAGCGGGAGCCTACAACGAGCAGTTCTTC. Translating gives CASRGLAGAYNEQFF. V and J are TRBV6-2 or TRBV6-3 and TRBJ2-1; 14 bases are a match to TRBD2. Germline values: CDR1 MNHEY, CDR2 SVGEGT. There are 15 residues in the CDR3.